The next 2 T cell receptor beta chains were all read from a single sample in a study of blood T cell repertoires in COVID-19 (dated by TCRdb to between 2020 and 2021). Library preparation used the immunoSEQ multiplex PCR assay. The clones in this table, taken by TCRdb from immuneACCESS, are in-frame only. Not every clone is retained; where verified, under half of the shortfall comes from an unresolved V gene, and the cause of the rest is unknown. The sample includes 130,000 to 150,000 clones, with 80% observed a single time. The top ten clones comprise about 4% of the sample. Sequencing was done on a sample of peripheral blood. These receptor sequences come from a man in his sixties or seventies who had recovered from COVID-19.

V and J are TRBV6-2 or TRBV6-3 and TRBJ1-5; D may be TRBD1 (5 bases). The CDR3 is made up of 13 amino acids. V gave up 5 bases and J gave up 7 bases, with 12 bases separating them. Germline CDR1 MNHEY, CDR2 SVGEGT. CDR3 nucleotide sequence: TGTGCCAGCAGTAGGGGCCCAGGGCAGCCCCAGCATTTT. Its translation is CASSRGPGQPQHF.

The gene calls are TRBV5-4 and TRBJ2-7, with 11 nucleotides matching TRBD2. After removal of 3 bases from V and 3 bases from J, the junction contained 11 bases not matched to a gene. Germline-derived CDR1 and CDR2 are SGHNT and YYREEE (reference sequence). The CDR3 spans 17 residues. Written as DNA, the CDR3 is TGTGCCAGCAGCTCCGGGACTAGCGGCCGAAATAACTACGAGCAGTACTTC. Residues: CASSSGTSGRNNYEQYF.